This T cell receptor (beta chain) was captured in a study of T cells expressing NK-cell markers. The study's findings and limits: Each of 6 or 7 donors carried dominant NKG2C+ clonotypes accounting for roughly 1.0-8% of CD8+ T cells.

CDR1 LGHDT and CDR2 YNNKEL come from the germline V gene (reference sequence). The CDR3 extends over 17 amino acids. TCRdb derives one entry per CDR3 protein from the 5' RACE reads, leaving out DNA. The sample table includes about 540,000 distinct CDR3 sequences. Of note for this clonotype: Antigen specificity is unknown.

Specimen: blood T cells: a sorted CD56 or NKG2C T cell subset, CD4+ or CD8+ T cells, or bulk PBMC T cells (not recorded which). The origin of this receptor is a man between 18 and 35 years old in good health. The V and J genes are TRBV3-1 and TRBJ2-3; absent DNA, TCRdb's TRBD2 call cannot be checked. CDR3 residues: CASSPRRREGLGDTQYF.